This T cell receptor beta chain stems from a study of blood T cell repertoires in COVID-19. Overall study: Donors in the United States, Italy and Spain gave samples during acute or convalescent COVID-19. PBMCs, B-cell-depleted T cells, or T cells were the source of the cDNA or gDNA that made up the material.

The CDR3 has 11 amino acids. Trimming shortened V by 6 bases and J by 3 bases, and 6 bases separated the two germline ends. Germline V gene lookup returns CDR1 MNHEY and CDR2 SVGAGI. Authors' analysis steps: Amplifying reference gene primers gave estimates of nucleated cell counts. Only in-frame clones appear in the TCRdb table, and some are missing; sequencing was by immunoSEQ multiplex PCR. V, J and clone size reflect that table, while D and trimming were determined from the DNA. The sample lists 200,000 to 250,000 clones, about 88% seen once, with less than 8.5% in the top ten. This receptor was identified in a woman aged 70-85 years with active or convalescent COVID-19. Material for sequencing was peripheral blood. The chain joins TRBV6-5 to TRBJ2-7; D is ambiguous. In DNA, the CDR3 is TGTGCCAGCAGCCCCCTCTACGAGCAGTACTTC. Translated: CASSPLYEQYF.